These 9 T cell receptor beta chains were all obtained from the same sample, sequenced in a study of T-cell memory formation after mild COVID-19. MiXCR, applied by TCRdb to the 5' RACE reads, yields one record per CDR3 protein. The table records 400,000 to 500,000 distinct CDR3 sequences, approximately 25% of them present only once. The sequencing input was PBMCs or a T cell subset sorted from them (not recorded which). All receptors derive from an adult woman who had mild COVID-19 (a few samples of this study predate the infection). Cell type and time point are not known.

The sample holds a few counts of this clonotype. The chain uses TRBV15 and TRBJ2-5, with 13 bases aligning to TRBD2. Unmatched junction bases numbered 4, after V lost 1 base and J lost 5 bases. This CDR3 has 16 residues. Germline lookup yields CDR1 LNHNV and CDR2 YYDKDF (reference sequence). This chain's CDR3 is CATSRAGTSGIETQYF. CDR3 bases: TGTGCCACCAGCAGAGCTGGGACTAGCGGGATTGAGACCCAGTACTTC.

The chain carries TRBV5-1 and TRBJ2-3; D gene uncertain. The CDR3 length is 16 residues. Germline assignment: CDR1 SGHRS and CDR2 YFSETQ. V shed 1 base and J shed 2 bases, with 14 bases lying between them. CDR3 sequence (DNA): TGCGCCAGCAGCTTGAGGCAGGCCGTGTCCACAGATACGCAGTATTTT. Translated, it gives CASSLRQAVSTDTQYF.

The V gene is TRBV5-1, the J gene TRBJ2-5; D perhaps matches TRBD2 (5 bases). CDR3 length: 14 residues. Deletions cut 0 bases from V and 4 bases from J, with 10 bases between. Germline CDR1 is SGHRS and CDR2 is YFSETQ. CDR3 residues: CASSLELVRETQYF. In DNA, the CDR3 is TGCGCCAGCAGCTTGGAACTAGTCCGAGAGACCCAGTACTTC.

The chain uses TRBV29-1 and TRBJ2-1, with D hard to call. V lost 5 bases, J lost 8 bases, and 13 bases lay in between. The CDR3 covers 12 residues. Germline-derived CDR1 and CDR2 are SQVTM and ANQGSEA. This chain's CDR3 is CSVSPSGDEQFF. As DNA, the CDR3 is TGCAGCGTTTCGCCCTCTGGCGATGAGCAGTTCTTC.

The chain has TRBV30 and TRBJ1-2; D may be TRBD1 (6 bases). V dropped 0 bases and J dropped 7 bases, with 15 bases sitting between them. The CDR3 has 14 amino acids. Germline assignment: CDR1 GTSNPN and CDR2 SVGIG (reference sequence). CDR3 amino acids: CAWSVVRGAGGYTF. The CDR3 DNA reads TGTGCCTGGAGTGTAGTACGGGGGGCTGGTGGCTACACCTTC.

This chain joins TRBV4-1 and TRBJ1-5, with D perhaps matching TRBD1 (6 bases). The CDR3 has 17 amino acids. CDR1 is MGHRA, CDR2 YSYEKL, per germline. Trimming left V 0 bases short and J 1 base short, with 13 bases between. The CDR3: CASSQDDARGSNQPQHF. In DNA, the CDR3 is TGCGCCAGCAGCCAAGACGATGCCAGGGGAAGCAATCAGCCCCAGCATTTT.

This clonotype was counted only a few times. The V call is TRBV7-6, the J call TRBJ1-6; D is undetermined. Between the trimmed V and J ends, which lost 5 bases and 8 bases, there was a span of 13 bases. CDR1 and CDR2 from the germline V gene are SGHVS and FNYEAQ. This CDR3 has 14 amino acids. CDR3 sequence reads: CASSPSPEYSPLHF. The CDR3 coding sequence is TGTGCCAGCAGCCCAAGTCCGGAGTATTCACCCCTCCACTTT.

This clonotype was observed many times. This chain connects TRBV5-1 to TRBJ2-7; D not certain. Germline V CDR1 and CDR2: SGHRS, YFSETQ. This CDR3 has 14 residues. V was pared by 0 bases and J by 0 bases, with 7 bases between. The CDR3 reads CASSLGGNSYEQYF. For the CDR3, the DNA is TGCGCCAGCAGCTTGGGCGGTAACTCCTACGAGCAGTACTTC. Full variable domain (rest looked up from reference TRBV5-1 and TRBJ2-7): KAGVTQTPRYLIKTRGQQVTLSCSPISGHRSVSWYQQTPGQGLQFLFEYFSETQRNKGNFPGRFSGRQFSNSRSEMNVSTLELGDSALYLCASSLGGNSYEQYFGPGTRLTVT.

The V and J genes are TRBV30 and TRBJ1-1, with D hard to call. Trimming stripped 1 base from V and 1 base from J, with 13 bases between. The CDR3 totals 15 residues. In germline, CDR1 is GTSNPN, CDR2 SVGIG (reference sequence). The DNA of the CDR3 is TGTGCCTGGAGTGCCGGGTTTGCGGGGAACACTGAAGCTTTCTTT. Residues: CAWSAGFAGNTEAFF.